The clone carrying this T cell receptor (beta chain) was seen a single time. Its antigen is still unknown. Though nominally healthy at sampling, donors likely had unrecorded immune exposures. The PCR had 60 Vbeta and 13 Jbeta primers. As processed by the authors: Roughly 11 million of the about 80 million unique TCR beta chains counted in a later analysis were shared. Data came from immunoSEQ multiplex PCR; TCRdb stores just in-frame clones and leaves some out. The V and J calls and clone size were taken over from that table, and D and trimming were inferred from the DNA. Of about 160,000 clones listed, roughly 79% were seen once; the top ten hold about 1.3%. The sample belongs to a study of cytomegalovirus exposure and HLA in healthy donors. General study findings and limits: CMV serostatus alone was available as immune exposure information.

Germline V gene sequence: CDR1 SGHAT, CDR2 FQDESV (reference sequence). The CDR3 consists of 13 residues. Trimming cost V 5 bases and J 2 bases, with 10 bases left between them. Sequences were obtained from PBMCs. The chain carries TRBV11-1 and TRBJ2-7; a weak D match, TRBD1 (5 bases). This TCR was sampled from a young man in good health and CMV-seronegative. The CDR3 DNA reads TGTGCCAGCAGCCCCAGGGTTACCTACGAGCAGTACTTC. It yields the protein CASSPRVTYEQYF. Full variable domain (remainder filled in from reference TRBV11-1 and TRBJ2-7): EAEVAQSPRYKITEKSQAVAFWCDPISGHATLYWYRQILGQGPELLVQFQDESVVDDSQLPKDRFSAERLKGVDSTLKIQPAELGDSAMYLCASSPRVTYEQYFGPGTRLTVT.